These 19 T cell receptor beta chains originate from one sample sequenced in a study of identical twins. A single record per CDR3 protein comes from TCRdb applying MiXCR to the 5' RACE reads. Of more than 650,000 distinct CDR3 sequences listed, around 6.1% were seen once; the top ten hold roughly 2%. The sequenced material came from naive T cells sorted from blood. These receptors were obtained from a man aged 18 to 30 in good health.

The chain carries TRBV7-6 and TRBJ2-7, with D possibly TRBD2 on 5 matching bases. The CDR3 is 13 residues long. The V end lost 3 bases, the J end lost 4 bases, and 10 bases lay between the germline ends. Germline CDR1 SGHVS, CDR2 FNYEAQ. The CDR3: CASSFASCYEQYV. In nucleotides, the CDR3 is TGTGCCAGCAGCTTTGCTAGCTGTTACGAGCAGTACGTC.

The chain joins TRBV12-1 to TRBJ2-7; the table names TRBD1, a call not compared with the DNA. TRBV12-1 is described as a pseudogene. CDR3 length equals 15 residues. CDR3 protein: CASSAKQVAAYEQYF. The CDR3, as DNA: TGTGCCAGCAGCGCAAAACAGGTGGCGGCATACGAGCAGTACTTC.

The V call is TRBV4-1, the J call TRBJ2-7, with TRBD1 matching over 8 bases. J gave up 7 bases and V 4 bases, and 9 bases lay outside the gene matches. The CDR3 is 14 residues long. The germline CDR1 and CDR2 sequences are MGHRA and YSYEKL. CDR3 loop: CASSPRTGMGEQYV. The DNA for the CDR3 is TGCGCCAGCAGCCCTCGGACAGGGATGGGTGAGCAGTACGTC.

This clonotype showed up many times. The rearrangement links TRBV4-3 to TRBJ2-5; D call uncertain. With 2 bases removed from V and 2 bases from J, the gap between germline ends came to 6 bases. The CDR3 spans 13 residues. The germline V gene encodes CDR1 LGHNA and CDR2 YSLEER. CDR3 protein: CASSQRLQETQYF. CDR3 DNA sequence: TGCGCCAGCAGCCAAAGACTGCAAGAGACCCAGTACTTC.

This clonotype was seen more than once but under ten times. J is TRBJ1-5 and V is TRBV20-1; D may be TRBD1 (5 bases). The germline gives CDR1 DFQATT, CDR2 SNEGSKA (reference sequence). V was shortened by 3 bases and J by 5 bases, with 20 bases between the two germline ends. The CDR3 totals 16 residues. CDR3 nucleotides: TGCAGTGCTAGGGGGGTGGGCACCCGGGGGTATCAGCCCCAGCATTTT. Its translation is CSARGVGTRGYQPQHF.

This clonotype was detected many times. The chain uses TRBV29-1 and TRBJ2-7; 15 nucleotides agree with TRBD2. Germline V gene lookup returns CDR1 SQVTM and CDR2 ANQGSEA. The V and J ends lost 7 bases and 4 bases, in that order; junction bases with no gene match: 8. This CDR3 region has 15 residues. The CDR3 is CSAWVGLAGGYEQYF. The DNA of the CDR3 is TGCAGCGCTTGGGTTGGACTAGCGGGAGGGTACGAGCAGTACTTC.

This chain uses TRBV11-2 with TRBJ2-2; D may match TRBD1 or TRBD2 (5 bases each). V shed 7 bases and J shed 0 bases, with 15 bases lying between them. Germline CDR1 and CDR2: SGHAT and FQNNGV. The CDR3 loop spans 16 amino acids. Here the CDR3 DNA reads TGTGCCAGCACCTCGAGGGACCCCGCGAACACCGGGGAGCTGTTTTTT. Translation gives CASTSRDPANTGELFF.

This clonotype was detected once. The chain carries TRBV7-9 and TRBJ2-1; no firm D call. Germline-derived CDR1 and CDR2 are SEHNR and FQNEAQ (reference sequence). There are 10 residues in the CDR3. V was shortened by 10 bases and J by 15 bases, with 16 bases between the two germline ends. The CDR3 region has the DNA TGTGCCACCCTATCTAGAGAATTGTTCTTC. Its translation: CATLSRELFF. Supplemented by reference TRBV7-9 and TRBJ2-1, the full variable domain reads DTGVSQNPRHKITKRGQNVTFRCDPISEHNRLYWYRQTLGQGPEFLTYFQNEAQLEKSRLLSDRFSAERPKGSFSTLEIQRTEQGDSAMYLCATLSRELFFGPGTRLTVL.

This clonotype was detected many times. The chain has TRBV6-5 and TRBJ2-7; 7 nucleotides align to TRBD1. The CDR3 extends over 16 amino acids. Germline CDR1 and CDR2: MNHEY and SVGAGI. V trimming: 4 bases; J trimming: 0 bases; junction bases outside the gene matches: 9. DNA of the CDR3: TGTGCCAGCAGTTCCCGGTCCGGGACAGACTCCTACGAGCAGTACTTC. It codes for CASSSRSGTDSYEQYF.

The sample holds many counts of this clonotype. The gene calls are TRBV4-1 and TRBJ2-5, with 7 bases identical to TRBD1. Per the germline V gene, CDR1 is MGHRA and CDR2 is YSYEKL. The CDR3 loop spans 16 amino acids. The V and J ends lost 3 bases and 1 base, in that order; junction bases with no gene match: 8. The CDR3: CASSHGEGQSQETQYF. CDR3 bases: TGCGCCAGCAGCCATGGAGAGGGACAGAGCCAAGAGACCCAGTACTTC.

The chain combines TRBV11-2 with TRBJ2-3; 8 bases line up with TRBD2. The CDR3 contains 15 residues. Germline V gene data show CDR1 as SGHAT and CDR2 as FQNNGV. The V and J ends lost 7 bases and 8 bases, in that order; junction bases with no gene match: 14. The CDR3 sequence is CASTPGTSVLGTQYF. The CDR3 coding sequence is TGTGCCAGCACCCCCGGGACTAGTGTGTTGGGTACGCAGTATTTT.

This clonotype was seen repeatedly, ten times or more. The V gene is TRBV20-1, the J gene TRBJ1-2; 9 bases are a match to TRBD1. This CDR3 has 16 amino acids. Germline CDR1 is DFQATT and CDR2 is SNEGSKA (reference sequence). The CDR3: CSGIPDRGDVSYGYTF. For the CDR3, the DNA is TGCAGCGGGATCCCGGACAGGGGCGACGTGTCCTATGGCTACACCTTC.

This clonotype has ten or more counts. V usage is TRBV4-1 and J usage is TRBJ1-1, with D possibly TRBD1 on 5 matching bases. Germline V gives CDR1 MGHRA, CDR2 YSYEKL. V lost 3 bases to trimming and J lost 2 bases, with 16 bases between them. This CDR3 spans 16 amino acids. Written as DNA, the CDR3 is TGCGCCAGCAGCCACCCAGGCAAGGGGAGTAACACTGAAGCTTTCTTT. Protein sequence: CASSHPGKGSNTEAFF.

This clonotype was counted many times. Compared with germline, one end of the junction differs, possibly owing to a read error. The rearrangement uses TRBV12-3 or TRBV12-4 and TRBJ2-5, with D tentatively TRBD2 (6 bases). The CDR3 consists of 13 residues. The CDR3 loop reads CASSLGGAETQYF. The CDR3 coding sequence is TGTGCCAGCAGCTTAGGAGGGGCGGAGACCCAGTACTTC.

This clonotype was detected many times. The rearrangement links TRBV12-3 or TRBV12-4 to TRBJ2-1; perhaps TRBD2 as D (5 bases). The CDR3 covers 16 residues. V lost 3 bases and J lost 0, with 12 bases in between. As DNA, the CDR3 is TGTGCCAGCAGTTTTAATTGGCTAGCCTCCTACAATGAGCAGTTCTTC. Amino acids: CASSFNWLASYNEQFF.

This clonotype has a handful of counts. This sequence joins TRBV3-1 and TRBJ1-5; a weak D match, TRBD1 (5 bases). Germline V gene data show CDR1 as LGHDT and CDR2 as YNNKEL (reference sequence). Trimming shortened V by 3 bases and J by 0 bases, and 18 bases separated the two germline ends. The CDR3 extends over 18 amino acids. CDR3 protein: CASSQTLNTGDSNQPQHF. As DNA, the CDR3 is TGTGCCAGCAGCCAGACCCTTAATACAGGAGATAGCAATCAGCCCCAGCATTTT. The variable domain in full, with the rest retrieved from reference TRBV3-1 and TRBJ1-5, is DTAVSQTPKYLVTQMGNDKSIKCEQNLGHDTMYWYKQDSKKFLKIMFSYNNKELIINETVPNRFSPKSPDKAHLNLHINSLELGDSAVYFCASSQTLNTGDSNQPQHFGDGTRLSIL.

This clonotype has only a few counts. This chain links TRBV4-2 with TRBJ2-7, with TRBD2 matching over 7 bases. The CDR3 has 15 residues. After removal of 3 bases from V and 3 bases from J, the junction contained 8 bases not matched to a gene. Per germline, CDR1 LGHNA and CDR2 YNFKEQ. The CDR3 is CASSQALAGVYEQYF. For the CDR3, the DNA is TGTGCCAGCAGCCAGGCCCTGGCGGGAGTCTACGAGCAGTACTTC.

This clonotype was observed many times. Here the CDR3 DNA reads TGCGCCAGCAGCACTGGACAGGGTGGAGATACGCAGTATTTT. Amino acids: CASSTGQGGDTQYF. The chain uses TRBV5-1 and TRBJ2-3, with 8 bases fitting TRBD1. V lost 4 bases, J lost 5 bases, and 6 bases stayed unmatched. Germline CDR1 is SGHRS and CDR2 is YFSETQ. The CDR3 consists of 14 residues.

The table lists this clonotype with many counts. The rearrangement uses TRBV12-3 or TRBV12-4 and TRBJ2-5; the D is unclear. Trimming pared 0 bases from V and 3 bases from J, leaving 11 bases between. The CDR3 is made up of 15 amino acids. CDR3 region: CASSLAGRRKETQYF. Here the CDR3 DNA reads TGTGCCAGCAGTTTAGCGGGTCGTCGGAAAGAGACCCAGTACTTC.